A selection of T cell receptor beta chains follows, all from one sample in a study of naive and memory T cell subsets. MiXCR, run by TCRdb on the 5' RACE reads, gives a single entry per CDR3 protein. This sample carries 56,000 or so distinct CDR3 sequences, under 10% of them seen once, and the ten largest clones take approximately 9.7%. These receptors all come from a female donor in good health. The conserved cysteine and the conserved F or W are not part of the CDR3 here.

V gene	J gene	CDR3 protein
TRBV6-1	TRBJ1-4	ASSGGGPSYEKLF
TRBV2	TRBJ2-7	ASVGGAGKVGEQY
TRBV18	TRBJ2-1	ASSPGRGSYNEQF
TRBV12-3/TRBV12-4	TRBJ1-1	ASSLGGMTEAF
TRBV5-1	TRBJ1-2	ASSSDGDYGYT
TRBV2	TRBJ2-1	ASSGNLYNEQF
TRBV29-1	TRBJ1-2	SVERGGPGYGYT
TRBV6-1	TRBJ2-7	ASSEPGGATYEQY
TRBV5-1	TRBJ1-1	ASSLAGGYNTEAF
TRBV20-1	TRBJ1-2	SANPGGYGYT
TRBV7-9	TRBJ2-1	ARSGGGNEQF
TRBV7-9	TRBJ1-3	ASSLVSSEDRQNTIY
TRBV18	TRBJ1-4	ASSQQGGGKAPNEKLF
TRBV5-1	TRBJ2-1	ASSLRADSSYNEQF
TRBV18	TRBJ2-4	ASRTLAKNIQY
TRBV7-2	TRBJ2-1	ASSSLGESSYNEQF
TRBV19	TRBJ1-2	ASSMYGDYGYT
TRBV30	TRBJ1-5	AWSSQGNQPQH
TRBV30	TRBJ1-2	AWSPRNDLNGYT
TRBV14	TRBJ1-2	ASSHDLGGYGYT